Shown below are 27 T cell receptor beta chains from a single sample sequenced in a study of CD8 T cells in ankylosing spondylitis. TCRdb re-called the 5' RACE reads with MiXCR, one entry per CDR3 protein. The table shows around 320,000 distinct CDR3 sequences, with about 20% occurring only once. Sequences were obtained from blood, either unsorted or a sorted T cell fraction (not recorded which). Source of these receptors: a female donor with ankylosing spondylitis or in good health (not recorded which).

This chain connects TRBV28 to TRBJ2-2, with D hard to call. The CDR3 has 13 amino acids. V was clipped by 3 bases and J by 8 bases, with 10 bases between them. Germline CDR1 is MDHEN and CDR2 is SYDVKM. CDR3 nucleotide sequence: TGTGCCAGCAGTTTCAGAAAAAGGGGGGAGCTGTTTTTT. Residues: CASSFRKRGELFF. Using reference TRBV28 and TRBJ2-2 for the parts outside the CDR3, the full variable domain is DVKVTQSSRYLVKRTGEKVFLECVQDMDHENMFWYRQDPGLGLRLIYFSYDVKMKEKGDIPEGYSVSREKKERFSLILESASTNQTSMYLCASSFRKRGELFFGEGSRLTVL.

This clonotype was seen more than once but under ten times. The chain uses TRBV20-1 and TRBJ2-3, with D possibly matching TRBD2 (6 bases). Per the germline V gene, CDR1 is DFQATT and CDR2 is SNEGSKA (reference sequence). This CDR3 has 16 amino acids. Trimming pared 5 bases from V and 0 bases from J, leaving 18 bases between. CDR3 sequence (DNA): TGCAGTGCTCCCGATTCACATAGCGGTAGCACAGATACGCAGTATTTT. It yields the protein CSAPDSHSGSTDTQYF.

This CDR3 reads CASSPPRPSGNTIYF. The CDR3 region has the DNA TGTGCCAGCAGCCCCCCGCGGCCCTCTGGAAACACCATATATTTT. This rearrangement joins TRBV9 to TRBJ1-3; no reliable D call. The CDR3 runs 15 residues. Germline assignment: CDR1 SGDLS and CDR2 YYNGEE. The V end was cut by 4 bases, the J end by 0 bases, with 11 bases between.

In this sample, this clonotype turned up a few times. The chain recombines TRBV6-1 with TRBJ1-1; D uncertain. This CDR3 has 13 residues. Germline-derived CDR1 and CDR2 are MNHNS and SASEGT. With 8 bases removed from V and 0 bases from J, the gap between germline ends came to 10 bases. The CDR3 is CASQVGLNTEAFF. CDR3 DNA sequence: TGTGCCAGCCAAGTAGGGCTGAACACTGAAGCTTTCTTT.

This clonotype has a count of ten or more. The genes are TRBV5-6 and TRBJ1-5; a possible D gene is TRBD1 (6 bases). Deletions cut 4 bases from V and 3 bases from J, with 11 bases between. There are 14 residues in the CDR3. CDR1 and CDR2 from the germline V gene are SGHDT and YYEEEE. The CDR3 sequence is CASSVAGANQPQHF. The CDR3 nucleotides read TGTGCCAGCAGCGTGGCGGGGGCCAATCAGCCCCAGCATTTT.

This clonotype was observed at least ten times. The CDR3 nucleotides read TGCGCCAGCAGCCAAGATATCCCTGATACGCAGTATTTT. The encoded protein is CASSQDIPDTQYF. V usage is TRBV4-3 and J usage is TRBJ2-3; D remains ambiguous. This CDR3 spans 13 amino acids. V lost 0 bases to trimming and J lost 6 bases, with 7 bases between them. Germline lookup yields CDR1 LGHNA and CDR2 YSLEER.

The V call is TRBV3-1, the J call TRBJ2-3; unclear D gene. The CDR3 spans 15 residues. The ends were cut back, 1 base at V and 2 bases at J, with 10 bases in the middle. CDR1 and CDR2 from the germline V gene are LGHDT and YNNKEL (reference sequence). The CDR3 is CASSQVSTATDTQYF. The CDR3 bases are TGTGCCAGCAGCCAAGTATCTACCGCCACAGATACGCAGTATTTT.

This clonotype was detected only a few times. The rearrangement uses TRBV7-9 and TRBJ2-1; TRBD1 is a possible D gene (6 bases). Trimming took off 2 bases at V and 9 bases at J, with 17 bases between the two ends. Germline-derived CDR1 and CDR2 are SEHNR and FQNEAQ (reference sequence). This CDR3 spans 15 amino acids. DNA of the CDR3: TGTGCCAGCAGCTTAAGGGGAGTAGGGGGAAGTGAGCAGTTCTTC. Translation gives CASSLRGVGGSEQFF.

V usage is TRBV21-1 and J usage is TRBJ2-5. TRBV21-1 is classified as a pseudogene. The CDR3 covers 12 residues. The CDR3 region has the DNA TGTGCCAGCAGCATTCCTGGAGAGACCCAGTACTTC. It specifies CASSIPGETQYF.

The V and J genes are TRBV11-2 and TRBJ2-1, with TRBD2 matching over 10 bases. J gave up 7 bases and V 5 bases, and 5 bases lay outside the gene matches. The CDR3 sequence is 14 residues long. The germline CDR1 and CDR2 sequences are SGHAT and FQNNGV. CDR3 in amino acids: CASSNSGRSNEQFF. The CDR3 DNA sequence: TGTGCCAGCAGCAATAGCGGGAGGTCAAATGAGCAGTTCTTC.

The chain carries TRBV10-1 and TRBJ2-3; perhaps D is TRBD1 or TRBD2 (5 bases each). Trimming removed 4 bases at V and 6 bases at J, with 11 bases between. This CDR3 is 13 amino acids long. The V gene's germline CDR1 is WNHNN and CDR2 SYGVQD (reference sequence). Here the CDR3 DNA reads TGCGCCAGCAGTGTGGGGGTAGCTGATACGCAGTATTTT. Translating it yields CASSVGVADTQYF.

The J gene is TRBJ2-5, the V gene TRBV27, with a tentative D call TRBD2 (6 bases). Germline V CDR1 and CDR2: MNHEY, SMNVEV (reference sequence). The V end was cut by 1 base, the J end by 7 bases, with 13 bases between. This CDR3 comprises 14 residues. This chain's CDR3 is CASSLFGGGRTQYF. The CDR3 nucleotides are TGTGCCAGCAGTTTATTCGGGGGTGGGAGGACCCAGTACTTC.

The rearrangement uses TRBV7-2 and TRBJ2-1; 8 bases align to TRBD1. There are 16 residues in the CDR3. Germline V gene data show CDR1 as SGHTA and CDR2 as FQGNSA. V trimming: 1 base; J trimming: 5 bases; junction bases outside the gene matches: 7. Here the CDR3 DNA reads TGTGCCAGCAGCTTAGGGTGGACAGGGAAAGACAATGAGCAGTTCTTC. Its protein product is CASSLGWTGKDNEQFF.

The V and J genes are TRBV28 and TRBJ2-7; tentative D call: TRBD2 (6 bases). The CDR3 is made up of 16 amino acids. The germline V gene has CDR1 MDHEN and CDR2 SYDVKM. Trimming removed 1 base from V and 2 bases from J, with 15 bases in between. The CDR3 protein is CASSLSKGLPPYEQYF. CDR3 nucleotide sequence: TGTGCCAGCAGTTTATCCAAGGGACTGCCTCCCTACGAGCAGTACTTC.

This clonotype was counted ten times or more. The chain joins TRBV29-1 to TRBJ2-5; D not resolved. This CDR3 contains 12 residues. The V and J ends lost 3 bases and 3 bases respectively, with 8 bases between them. Per the germline V gene, CDR1 is SQVTM and CDR2 is ANQGSEA. CDR3: CSVEYGEETQYF. The CDR3 DNA is TGCAGCGTTGAGTATGGAGAAGAGACCCAGTACTTC.

This chain uses TRBV15 with TRBJ2-1; D is undetermined. Germline values: CDR1 LNHNV, CDR2 YYDKDF (reference sequence). This CDR3 comprises 14 residues. V lost 6 bases and J 3 bases, leaving 12 bases between the germline ends. The CDR3 region is CATSTVGVYNEQFF. Written as DNA, the CDR3 is TGTGCCACCAGTACCGTTGGAGTCTACAATGAGCAGTTCTTC. Together with reference TRBV15 and TRBJ2-1, the CDR3 gives the full variable domain: DAMVIQNPRYQVTQFGKPVTLSCSQTLNHNVMYWYQQKSSQAPKLLFHYYDKDFNNEADTPDNFQSRRPNTSFCFLDIRSPGLGDTAMYLCATSTVGVYNEQFFGPGTRLTVL.

This clonotype was recorded at least ten times. The J gene is TRBJ2-3, the V gene TRBV6-5, with a possible D match to TRBD2 (8 bases). The CDR3 totals 15 residues. Germline CDR1 MNHEY, CDR2 SVGAGI. V lost 2 bases to trimming and J lost 5 bases, with 14 bases between them. CDR3 sequence (DNA): TGTGCCAGCAGTTACCGGGAGGGGGCTAGAGATACGCAGTATTTT. Residues: CASSYREGARDTQYF.

In its sample, this clonotype was seen a few times. J is TRBJ1-2 and V is TRBV6-5; D not certain. V gave up 0 bases and J gave up 8 bases, with 16 bases separating them. This CDR3 contains 15 residues. The germline V gene has CDR1 MNHEY and CDR2 SVGAGI. The CDR3 spells CASSYSINRPWGYTF. The CDR3 coding sequence is TGTGCCAGCAGTTACTCGATTAATAGGCCTTGGGGCTACACCTTC.

The chain has TRBV11-2 and TRBJ2-2; a weak D match, TRBD2 (5 bases). The germline CDR1 and CDR2 sequences are SGHAT and FQNNGV. V dropped 5 bases and J dropped 3 bases, with 13 bases sitting between them. CDR3 size: 15 residues. The CDR3 region is CASSPRSGYTGELFF. DNA for the CDR3: TGTGCCAGCAGCCCACGAAGCGGCTACACCGGGGAGCTGTTTTTT.

This clonotype was seen only a few times. J is TRBJ2-1 and V is TRBV5-1; no reliable D call. The V and J ends lost 5 bases and 5 bases respectively, with 17 bases between them. From germline, CDR1 is SGHRS and CDR2 YFSETQ. CDR3 length: 15 amino acids. CDR3 protein: CASSYDSPVHNEQFF. The CDR3 DNA sequence: TGCGCCAGCAGTTACGACTCCCCGGTGCACAATGAGCAGTTCTTC.

On this clonotype: This may be a read error: a much more frequent sequence differs by one nucleotide. The V and J genes are TRBV3-1 and TRBJ2-7; 9 positions match TRBD1. With 4 bases clipped from V and 6 bases from J, the junction kept 10 bases outside the gene matches. CDR3 length: 15 amino acids. Per germline, CDR1 LGHDT and CDR2 YNNKEL (reference sequence). CDR3 residues: CASSLMAGTGTEQYF. The CDR3 DNA is TGTGCCAGCAGCCTAATGGCCGGGACAGGGACCGAGCAGTACTTC.

V usage is TRBV5-8 and J usage is TRBJ1-5; D gene unclear. Germline assignment: CDR1 SGHTS and CDR2 YDEGEE. V gave up 1 base and J gave up 3 bases, with 17 bases separating them. The CDR3 is 17 residues long. The chain's CDR3 is CASSLQWAGGVNQPQHF. As DNA, the CDR3 is TGTGCCAGCAGCTTGCAATGGGCGGGAGGTGTCAATCAGCCCCAGCATTTT.

This clonotype was detected many times. The DNA for the CDR3 is TGCAGCGTTGTGTCAGCTCAAGAGACCCAGTACTTC. This codes for CSVVSAQETQYF. The rearrangement joins TRBV29-1 to TRBJ2-5; D gene unclear. The CDR3 contains 12 residues. Per the germline V gene, CDR1 is SQVTM and CDR2 is ANQGSEA. V dropped 4 bases and J dropped 2 bases, with 8 bases sitting between them.

The rearrangement links TRBV7-2 to TRBJ2-5; D is unclear. Germline lookup yields CDR1 SGHTA and CDR2 FQGNSA. There are 13 residues in the CDR3. V lost 4 bases and J 1 base, leaving 7 bases between the germline ends. CDR3 bases: TGTGCCAGCAGCTCCCAGAGCCAAGAGACCCAGTACTTC. The encoded protein is CASSSQSQETQYF.

In this sample, this clonotype turned up a few times. V gene TRBV29-1 combines with J gene TRBJ2-1, with a tentative D call TRBD1 (5 bases). Germline assignment: CDR1 SQVTM and CDR2 ANQGSEA. Trimming shortened V by 0 bases and J by 5 bases, and 11 bases separated the two germline ends. This CDR3 region has 14 residues. Here the CDR3 reads CSVEERGWNNEQFF. CDR3 in DNA: TGCAGCGTTGAAGAAAGGGGCTGGAACAATGAGCAGTTCTTC.

This clonotype was detected many times. V usage is TRBV12-3 or TRBV12-4 and J usage is TRBJ2-1; D is unresolved. The CDR3 sequence is 16 residues long. Trimming shortened V by 2 bases and J by 5 bases, and 16 bases separated the two germline ends. DNA for the CDR3: TGTGCCAGCAGTTTATATCGGCCAGCCATAAACAATGAGCAGTTCTTC. Translating it yields CASSLYRPAINNEQFF.

V usage is TRBV4-1 and J usage is TRBJ2-1; a weak D match, TRBD1 (6 bases). This CDR3 contains 19 residues. The V end was cut by 4 bases, the J end by 4 bases, with 26 bases between. The germline gives CDR1 MGHRA, CDR2 YSYEKL. The CDR3 DNA reads as TGCGCCAGCAGCCGTCGAGGAGGACAGCACCACTACTCTTACAATGAGCAGTTCTTC. This gives the protein CASSRRGGQHHYSYNEQFF.